This TCR beta chain was profiled in a study of T cells in Graves' hyperthyroidism and ophthalmopathy. Overall study findings and caveats: Most clonotypes expanded in the thyroid (above 0.001) were also present in blood. Separating ophthalmopathy from stable hyperthyroidism was achieved by a 13 V-J model.

Patients were excluded for uncontrolled infection, other autoimmune disease, pregnancy or lactation. The study based diagnoses on clinical symptoms, serum thyroxine and TRAb, thyroid ultrasound and orbital computed tomography. Worth noting for this clonotype: Its antigen is currently unknown.

RNA transcripts gave rise to amplified TCR beta CDR3 regions. The HTBI primer set served for first-round RT-PCR of the TCR CDR3. TCRdb reanalysed the multiplex PCR reads using MiXCR and keeps one entry per CDR3 protein. This table has about 200,000 distinct CDR3 sequences, 17% appearing once. The sequence was collected from a woman aged 50 to 60 with Graves' hyperthyroidism. Sequencing was done on a sample of blood.

Here the CDR3 reads CASSIPAGQGINTEAFF. As DNA, the CDR3 is TGTGCCAGTAGTATACCCGCGGGACAGGGAATTAACACTGAAGCTTTCTTT. The J gene is TRBJ1-1, the V gene TRBV19; 9 bases map to TRBD1. CDR1 and CDR2 (germline): LNHDA, SQIVND (reference sequence). The V and J ends lost 2 bases and 2 bases, in that order; junction bases with no gene match: 9. The length of the CDR3 is 17 residues.